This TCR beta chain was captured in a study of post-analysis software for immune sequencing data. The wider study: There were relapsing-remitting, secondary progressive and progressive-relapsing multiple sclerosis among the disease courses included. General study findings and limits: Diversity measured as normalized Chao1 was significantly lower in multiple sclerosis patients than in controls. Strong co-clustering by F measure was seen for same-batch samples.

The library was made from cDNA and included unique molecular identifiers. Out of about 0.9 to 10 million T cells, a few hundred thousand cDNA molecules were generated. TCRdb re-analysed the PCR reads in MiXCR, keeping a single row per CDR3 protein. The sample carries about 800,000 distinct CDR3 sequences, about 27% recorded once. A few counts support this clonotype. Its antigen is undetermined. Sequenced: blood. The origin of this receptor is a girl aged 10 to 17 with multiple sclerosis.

This CDR3 is CSARDGSDRVLGEQYF. The CDR3 nucleotides read TGCAGTGCTAGAGACGGAAGCGACCGGGTTTTGGGCGAGCAGTACTTC. The genes are TRBV20-1 and TRBJ2-7; D not certain. The CDR3 length is 16 residues. V was shortened by 0 bases and J by 6 bases, with 21 bases between the two germline ends. Looked up from germline, CDR1 is DFQATT and CDR2 is SNEGSKA (reference sequence).